This T cell receptor (beta chain) was recovered during a study of cytomegalovirus exposure and HLA in healthy donors. In the study overall: Previous work identified roughly 120 million unique TCR beta sequences from around 200 million T cells. General study points: A missense variant in DCLRE1C was later tied to TCR beta V- and J-gene trimming.

Healthy individuals who donated bone marrow served as the donors. The CDR3 extends over 15 amino acids. Losses at the gene ends were 1 base for V and 10 bases for J; bases not matched to a gene: 10. CDR1 is SGHTA and CDR2 is FQGTGA in the germline V gene. As for this clone: Its cognate antigen is unknown.

Researchers ran the PCR with 60 Vbeta and 13 Jbeta primers. The method was immunoSEQ multiplex PCR; TCRdb's version includes in-frame clones alone and lacks a portion of them. The sample holds about 150,000 clones; roughly 81% are singletons and the top ten take less than 2.5%. The genes are TRBV7-3 and TRBJ2-1; TRBD1 matches at 7 bases. This clonotype was obtained from a woman younger than 35 in good health and CMV-seronegative. Sequenced: PBMCs. For the CDR3, the DNA is TGTGCCAGCAGCTTAAGGGCCGCCGGGACAGAGGAGCAGTTCTTC. It translates to CASSLRAAGTEEQFF. Together with reference TRBV7-3 and TRBJ2-1, the CDR3 gives the full variable domain: GAGVSQTPSNKVTEKGKYVELRCDPISGHTALYWYRQSLGQGPEFLIYFQGTGAADDSGLPNDRFFAVRPEGSVSTLKIQRTERGDSAVYLCASSLRAAGTEEQFFGPGTRLTVL.